This T cell receptor (beta chain) was sequenced during a study of regulatory T cells in long-lasting Graves disease. Broader study findings: Accuracy was possibly reduced by small sample size. When disease was persistent, TRBV28, TRBJ1-2 and TRBJ2-5 were the favored segments.

Construction of the TCR beta libraries employed iRepertoire HTBI primers in conjunction with Arm-PCR of CDR3 regions. Methods used by the authors: Among the samples, around 61 TRBV and 14 to 15 TRBJ segments were identified. TCRdb fed the multiplex PCR reads into MiXCR, producing one record per CDR3 protein. Here the V and J calls rest on TCRdb's processing, not on the authors' analysis. The data contain hundreds of thousands of distinct CDR3 sequences, 25% to 35% of them singletons. Regarding this clonotype: Its specificity is unknown.

Described time point: persistent/refractory GD, antithyroid drugs over 5 years with positive TRAb. There was RNA extracted from PBMCs, and the TCR library was made from it. Diagnoses of Graves' disease were made by American Thyroid Association guidelines. Trimming took 5 bases from V and 1 from J, leaving 13 bases between them. The germline CDR1 and CDR2 sequences are MNHEY and SMNVEV (reference sequence). The CDR3 is 15 amino acids. This receptor was identified in a female donor with Graves disease. The input for sequencing was peripheral blood mononuclear cells (PBMCs), taken when the disease was refractory, from a patient treated with antithyroid drugs. The chain uses TRBV27 and TRBJ2-3; D gene ambiguous. In DNA, the CDR3 is TGTGCCAGCAGTCCCGACCTCTGGGGCACAGATACGCAGTATTTT. Encoded protein: CASSPDLWGTDTQYF.